This TCR beta chain appears in the sequencing data of a study of shared clonotypes between healthy human individuals. The V end lost 0 bases, the J end lost 0 bases, and 6 bases lay between the germline ends. The CDR3 is made up of 15 amino acids. Looked up from germline, CDR1 is SGHTA and CDR2 is FQGNSA. About this clone: This specimen includes other DNA sequences encoding the same CDR3.

The data were produced by immunoSEQ multiplex PCR, yet TCRdb's version contains in-frame clones alone and is incomplete. The sample records over 2 million clones, around 92% being singletons. Input material: naive CD4+ T cells from PBMCs. The subset here: CD45RA+ positively selected. The clonotype comes from a man aged 18-30 years in good health. Some clones in this sample may be carry-over from other donors' samples. The rearrangement joins TRBV7-2 to TRBJ2-1; either TRBD1 or TRBD2 may supply D (5 bases each). CDR3 nucleotide sequence: TGTGCCAGCAGCTTAGCTGGGACCTCCTACAATGAGCAGTTCTTC. It codes for CASSLAGTSYNEQFF.